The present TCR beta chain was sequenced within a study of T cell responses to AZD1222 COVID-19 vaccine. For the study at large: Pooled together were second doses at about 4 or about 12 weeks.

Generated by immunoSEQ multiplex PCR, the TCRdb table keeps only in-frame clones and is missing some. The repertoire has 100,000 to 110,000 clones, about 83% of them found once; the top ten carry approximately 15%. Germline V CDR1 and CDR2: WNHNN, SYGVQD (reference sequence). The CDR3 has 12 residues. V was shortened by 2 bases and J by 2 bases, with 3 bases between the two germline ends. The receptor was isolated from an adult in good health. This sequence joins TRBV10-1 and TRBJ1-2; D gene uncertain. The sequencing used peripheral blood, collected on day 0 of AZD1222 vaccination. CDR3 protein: CASSEANYGYTF. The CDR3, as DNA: TGCGCCAGCAGTGAGGCCAACTATGGCTACACCTTC.